These 26 T cell receptor beta chains were all obtained from the same sample, sequenced in a study of blood T cell repertoires in COVID-19 (dated by TCRdb to the early 2020s). Library preparation was by the immunoSEQ multiplex PCR assay. TCRdb obtained this table from immuneACCESS and retained in-frame rearrangements with V and J assigned. These tables miss some clones; where compared with another copy, unresolved V genes account for less than half of the shortfall, and the remainder is unexplained. The sample table records about 66,000 clones; approximately 79% of these occur just once. Roughly 6.7% of the sample is taken by the ten largest. The specimen was peripheral blood. The receptor source for this set is a man aged 55 to 69 with acute or convalescent COVID-19.

The chain recombines TRBV25-1 with TRBJ1-6; D is possibly TRBD1 (5 bases). Trimming cost V 3 bases and J 5 bases, with 11 bases left between them. CDR1 is MGHDK and CDR2 is SYGVNS in the germline V gene. This CDR3 comprises 15 residues. The DNA of the CDR3 is TGTGCCAGCAGTGATGCCAGGGCCAATAATTCACCCCTCCACTTT. It is translated as CASSDARANNSPLHF.

The rearrangement links TRBV3-1 (or the pseudogene TRBV3-2) to TRBJ1-2, with D tentatively TRBD1 (5 bases). CDR1 is LGHDT, CDR2 YNNKEL, per germline (reference sequence). CDR3 length: 15 residues. Trimming pared 1 base from V and 8 bases from J, leaving 17 bases between. The CDR3 nucleotides read TGTGCCAGCAGCCAAGGGCAGGGCCACGGAGGGGGCTACACCTTC. Translated: CASSQGQGHGGGYTF.

V usage is TRBV7-2 and J usage is TRBJ1-4; tentatively, D is TRBD1 (6 bases). Germline V lookup: CDR1 SGHTA, CDR2 FQGNSA. Deletions cut 5 bases from V and 8 bases from J, with 15 bases between. There are 14 residues in the CDR3. DNA of the CDR3: TGTGCCAGCAGCAGGGGGGGGGCAGGCGAAAAACTGTTTTTT. This sequence encodes CASSRGGAGEKLFF. The complete variable domain, with remaining parts taken from reference TRBV7-2 and TRBJ1-4, reads GAGVSQSPSNKVTEKGKDVELRCDPISGHTALYWYRQSLGQGLEFLIYFQGNSAPDKSGLPSDRFSAERTGGSVSTLTIQRTQQEDSAVYLCASSRGGAGEKLFFGSGTQLSVL.

The chain carries TRBV6-6 and TRBJ1-3, with 8 positions matching TRBD1. Germline-derived CDR1 and CDR2 are MNHNY and SVGAGI (reference sequence). The CDR3 consists of 15 residues. The V segment lost 5 bases and the J segment 6 bases; nucleotides outside the gene matches: 9. The CDR3 protein is CASSARQGKQNTIYF. The CDR3 region has the DNA TGTGCCAGCAGTGCCCGACAGGGGAAACAAAACACCATATATTTT.

The chain couples TRBV24-1 to TRBJ2-3, with D perhaps matching TRBD2 (6 bases). The CDR3 has 17 residues. Germline CDR1 and CDR2: KGHDR and SFDVKD. V was clipped by 3 bases and J by 5 bases, with 20 bases between them. Written as DNA, the CDR3 is TGTGCCACCAGTGATCCGCGCGGCGGGGTGGGAGGAGATACGCAGTATTTT. Translation: CATSDPRGGVGGDTQYF.

This chain links TRBV10-3 with TRBJ2-6, with D hard to call. The ends were cut back, 10 bases at V and 1 base at J, with 8 bases in the middle. The CDR3 has 13 residues. Germline CDR1 and CDR2: ENHRY and SYGVKD. The CDR3 loop reads CATQLSGANVLTF. The DNA for the CDR3 is TGTGCCACACAGTTATCTGGGGCCAACGTCCTGACTTTC.

The chain employs TRBV6-1 and TRBJ1-6; no clear D gene. CDR3 size: 12 residues. V lost 2 bases to trimming and J lost 9 bases, with 5 bases between them. Germline CDR1 reads MNHNS; CDR2 reads SASEGT. Here the CDR3 reads CASSELVSPLHF. The CDR3 DNA sequence: TGTGCCAGCAGTGAATTAGTTTCACCCCTCCACTTT.

This chain links TRBV10-2 with TRBJ2-3; 10 bases are a match to TRBD2. Germline lookup yields CDR1 WSHSY and CDR2 SAAADI. After removal of 3 bases from V and 0 bases from J, the junction contained 6 bases not matched to a gene. The CDR3 extends over 17 amino acids. The CDR3 spells CASSDPAGGLSTDTQYF. CDR3 in DNA: TGCGCCAGCAGTGATCCAGCGGGGGGGCTAAGCACAGATACGCAGTATTTT.

The chain carries TRBV7-9 and TRBJ2-3; no reliable D call. The V and J ends lost 4 bases and 2 bases respectively, with 13 bases between them. Germline CDR1 and CDR2: SEHNR and FQNEAQ (reference sequence). This CDR3 spans 15 amino acids. The CDR3 reads CASSSWSLNTDTQYF. For the CDR3, the DNA is TGTGCCAGCAGCTCGTGGTCACTGAACACAGATACGCAGTATTTT.

The J gene is TRBJ1-1, the V gene TRBV7-8; D unclear. Between the trimmed V and J ends, which lost 0 bases and 1 base, there was a span of 6 bases. The CDR3 runs to 14 residues. Germline values: CDR1 SGHVS, CDR2 FQNEAQ. CDR3 DNA: TGTGCCAGCAGCTTAGCTCCCCAGAACACTGAAGCTTTCTTT. This codes for CASSLAPQNTEAFF.

This clone was recorded only once. The chain recombines TRBV5-5 with TRBJ2-1; TRBD1 might be the D (5 bases). The V gene lost 0 bases and the J gene lost 10 bases, with 8 bases spanning the gap. There are 12 residues in the CDR3. Germline V gene sequence: CDR1 SGHKS, CDR2 YYEKEE (reference sequence). The CDR3 loop reads CASSLAGLEQFF. The CDR3 bases are TGTGCCAGCAGCTTGGCAGGGCTAGAGCAGTTCTTC.

This rearrangement joins TRBV28 to TRBJ1-1; the D is unclear. The CDR3 has 13 residues. Trimming left V 7 bases short and J 2 bases short, with 11 bases between. CDR1 is MDHEN, CDR2 SYDVKM, per germline. CDR3 nucleotide sequence: TGTGCCAGCACCTCGGAGGGAAACACTGAAGCTTTCTTT. Translated: CASTSEGNTEAFF.

The rearrangement links TRBV6-5 to TRBJ1-5; no clear D. The germline V gene encodes CDR1 MNHEY and CDR2 SVGAGI. Trimming removed 4 bases from V and 1 base from J, with 8 bases in between. This CDR3 has 14 amino acids. The CDR3 sequence: CASSSIQSNQPQHF. The CDR3 region has the DNA TGTGCCAGCAGTTCTATACAGAGCAATCAGCCCCAGCATTTT.

The rearrangement joins TRBV2 to TRBJ1-6, with D possibly TRBD1 on 6 matching bases. Germline CDR1 is SNHLY and CDR2 is FYNNEI. Trimming took 3 bases from V and 9 from J, leaving 12 bases between them. The CDR3 is 14 amino acids. The CDR3 here is CASSEGGQASPLHF. Written as DNA, the CDR3 is TGTGCCAGCAGTGAGGGGGGGCAAGCTTCACCCCTCCACTTT.

V gene TRBV5-5 combines with J gene TRBJ1-5, with D perhaps matching TRBD1 (6 bases). Between the trimmed V and J ends, which lost 2 bases and 5 bases, there was a span of 8 bases. CDR1 is SGHKS and CDR2 is YYEKEE in the germline V gene (reference sequence). The CDR3 sequence is 13 residues long. The CDR3 is CASSLQGDQPQHF. In DNA form, the CDR3 reads TGTGCCAGCAGCTTACAGGGCGATCAGCCCCAGCATTTT.

The V and J genes are TRBV5-4 and TRBJ1-2; 7 bases fit TRBD1. Germline lookup yields CDR1 SGHNT and CDR2 YYREEE (reference sequence). Trimming at V came to 3 bases and at J to 8 bases, leaving 4 bases not matched to a gene. The CDR3 totals 12 residues. DNA of the CDR3: TGTGCCAGCAGCTCGGACAGGTACGGCTACACCTTC. Protein sequence: CASSSDRYGYTF.

Written as DNA, the CDR3 is TGTGCCAGCAGCCAAGTCAGAGGCGGCTACACCTTC. Translating it yields CASSQVRGGYTF. The chain joins TRBV6-5 to TRBJ1-2; no clear D. This CDR3 has 12 residues. CDR1 is MNHEY, CDR2 SVGAGI, per germline. Trimming removed 6 bases from V and 8 bases from J, with 13 bases in between.

The chain carries TRBV11-2 and TRBJ1-4; 9 bases line up with TRBD1. Trimming cost V 1 base and J 4 bases; bases outside gene matches: 4. The CDR3 is made up of 16 amino acids. CDR1 is SGHAT, CDR2 FQNNGV, per germline. In DNA, the CDR3 is TGTGCCAGCAGCTTAGTCGGGACAGGGAATAATGAAAAACTGTTTTTT. Residues: CASSLVGTGNNEKLFF.

The J gene is TRBJ2-5, the V gene TRBV10-3; D might be TRBD2 (5 bases). From germline, CDR1 is ENHRY and CDR2 SYGVKD. The CDR3 has 13 amino acids. Trimming stripped 6 bases from V and 4 bases from J, with 12 bases between. The CDR3 here is CAISREAVETQYF. The CDR3 region has the DNA TGTGCCATCAGCCGGGAAGCGGTAGAGACCCAGTACTTC.

The chain employs TRBV5-1 and TRBJ2-1; 8 bases match TRBD2. J was trimmed by 6 bases and V by 4 bases; bases with no gene match: 3. Per germline, CDR1 SGHRS and CDR2 YFSETQ. The CDR3 extends over 13 amino acids. The CDR3 sequence: CASSPGTSNEQFF. In DNA, the CDR3 is TGCGCCAGCAGCCCCGGGACTAGCAATGAGCAGTTCTTC.

This clone was counted between two and nine times. The rearrangement links TRBV6-5 to TRBJ1-2; 8 positions agree with TRBD1. Germline CDR1 and CDR2: MNHEY and SVGAGI. The CDR3 extends over 13 amino acids. V lost 4 bases and J lost 8; bases outside the gene matches: 6. The CDR3 sequence: CASSSGQGWGYTF. CDR3 nucleotide sequence: TGTGCCAGCAGTTCCGGACAGGGTTGGGGCTACACCTTC.

The rearrangement joins TRBV10-1 to TRBJ2-1; TRBD1 matches 7 bases. V trimming: 6 bases; J trimming: 0 bases; junction bases outside the gene matches: 14. In germline, CDR1 is WNHNN, CDR2 SYGVQD (reference sequence). The CDR3 totals 18 residues. CDR3 loop: CASSPGQSAQSSYNEQFF. CDR3 bases: TGCGCCAGCAGCCCGGGACAGAGTGCCCAGAGCTCCTACAATGAGCAGTTCTTC.

The chain employs TRBV12-3 or TRBV12-4 and TRBJ1-1, with 9 bases aligning to TRBD1. V lost 5 bases, J lost 8 bases, and 3 bases stayed unmatched. The CDR3 is 12 amino acids. The CDR3 DNA is TGTGCCAGCAGTGTAGGACAGGGGGAAGCTTTCTTT. This encodes CASSVGQGEAFF.

The chain has TRBV7-9 and TRBJ1-1; a weak D match, TRBD1 (6 bases). There are 13 residues in the CDR3. Germline CDR1 SEHNR, CDR2 FQNEAQ (reference sequence). The V gene lost 7 bases and the J gene lost 11 bases, with 20 bases spanning the gap. The CDR3 DNA sequence: TGTGCCAGCACCTCTCCCCAGGGGTCAAGTGCTTTCTTT. The encoded protein is CASTSPQGSSAFF.

This clone was detected only a few times. The chain joins TRBV5-1 to TRBJ1-2; 10 bases are shared with TRBD1. Germline CDR1 reads SGHRS; CDR2 reads YFSETQ. The CDR3 loop spans 16 amino acids. The V and J ends lost 4 bases and 4 bases, in that order; junction bases with no gene match: 10. CDR3 DNA sequence: TGCGCCAGCAGCGCATTCTCGGGACAGGGGACCTATGGCTACACCTTC. Encoded protein: CASSAFSGQGTYGYTF.

This rearrangement joins TRBV10-1 to TRBJ1-5; D not certain. CDR3 length: 14 residues. Germline CDR1 reads WNHNN; CDR2 reads SYGVQD (reference sequence). Trimming cost V 5 bases and J 7 bases, with 15 bases left between them. The CDR3 reads CASSSGGSGQPQHF. CDR3 DNA: TGCGCCAGCAGTAGTGGAGGGTCCGGGCAGCCCCAGCATTTT.